The present TCR beta chain was sequenced within a study of blood T cell repertoires in COVID-19. As for the study in general: COVID-19 samples, acute and convalescent, were from the United States, Italy and Spain. PBMCs, B-cell-depleted T cells, or T cells provided the cDNA or gDNA that made up the material.

The V gene end was trimmed by 0 bases and the J gene end by 6 bases; junction bases not matched to a gene: 8. Germline V lookup: CDR1 SGHRS, CDR2 YFSETQ. The CDR3 totals 16 residues. In the authors' methods: Amplification with reference gene primers provided the estimates of nucleated cell counts. Assay: immunoSEQ multiplex PCR; the TCRdb copy retains only in-frame clones and omits some. That table gives V, J and clone size, and the DNA gave D and trimming. The sample yields some 240,000 clones, roughly 90% seen once. This chain joins TRBV5-1 and TRBJ1-1; 10 nucleotides match TRBD1. The specimen sequenced was peripheral blood. The source is a man aged 55 to 70 who had recovered from COVID-19. Here the CDR3 reads CASSLAKGTGVSEAFF. CDR3 nucleotide sequence: TGCGCCAGCAGCTTGGCAAAAGGGACAGGGGTCTCTGAAGCTTTCTTT.